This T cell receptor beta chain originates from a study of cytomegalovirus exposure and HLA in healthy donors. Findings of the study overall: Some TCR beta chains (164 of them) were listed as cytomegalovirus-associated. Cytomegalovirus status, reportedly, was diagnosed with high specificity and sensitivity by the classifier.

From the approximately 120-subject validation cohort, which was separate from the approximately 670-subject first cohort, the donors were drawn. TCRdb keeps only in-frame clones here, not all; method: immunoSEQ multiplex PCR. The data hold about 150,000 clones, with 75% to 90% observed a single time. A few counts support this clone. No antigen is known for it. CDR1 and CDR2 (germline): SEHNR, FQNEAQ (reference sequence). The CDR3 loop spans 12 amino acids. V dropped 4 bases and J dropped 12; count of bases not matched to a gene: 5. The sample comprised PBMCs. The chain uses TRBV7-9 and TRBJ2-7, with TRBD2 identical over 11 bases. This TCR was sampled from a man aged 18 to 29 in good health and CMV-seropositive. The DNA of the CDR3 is TGTGCCAGCAGCTCTAGCGGGGGGCCCCCGTACTTC. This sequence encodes CASSSSGGPPYF.